A selection of T cell receptor beta chains follows, all from one sample in a study of blood T cell repertoires in COVID-19. Assay: immunoSEQ multiplex PCR; the TCRdb copy retains only in-frame clones and omits some. The profile shows roughly 200,000 clones, over 70% of them singletons. Specimen: peripheral blood. The receptors come from a woman in her 70s with acute or convalescent COVID-19. CDR3s include the opening cysteine and the closing phenylalanine or tryptophan. The order of the fields is J gene, V gene, D gene, clone size, CDR3 DNA, CDR3 protein. The D gene is left open where the match is weak. For some rows the clone size is stated as once, few or many, or as a class when expanded; others skip it.

TRBJ2-1 | TRBV27 | NA | NA | TGTGCCAGCAGTCTAGAATGGAAGAGTGAGCAGTTCTTC | CASSLEWKSEQFF
TRBJ2-7 | TRBV5-1 | NA | NA | TGCGCCAGCAGCTGGAACTTTCCTAGAGGCGAGCAGTACTTC | CASSWNFPRGEQYF
TRBJ2-1 | TRBV28 | NA | NA | TGTGCCAGCAGTGAGGCCCCTCGGAATGAGCAGTTCTTC | CASSEAPRNEQFF
TRBJ2-5 | TRBV6-1 | TRBD2 | NA | TGTGCCAGCAGTGAGAGGATCGGGACTAGAAGAAAAGAGACCCAGTACTTC | CASSERIGTRRKETQYF
TRBJ2-5 | TRBV5-8 | NA | NA | TGTGCCAGCAGCTGGACACAAGAGACCCAGTACTTC | CASSWTQETQYF
TRBJ1-1 | TRBV5-6 | TRBD1 | once | TGTGCCAGCAGGGGGACAGGGGCCACTGAAGCTTTCTTT | CASRGTGATEAFF
TRBJ1-2 | TRBV7-9 | NA | NA | TGTGCCAGCAGCAATCGACAGGAAACGTATGGCTACACCTTC | CASSNRQETYGYTF
TRBJ1-2 | TRBV19 | NA | once | TGTGCCAGTTATACCCACCTTACAAACTATGGCTACACCTTC | CASYTHLTNYGYTF
TRBJ2-7 | TRBV2 | NA | NA | TGTGCCAGCAGGGCAGGGAACGAGCAGTACTTC | CASRAGNEQYF
TRBJ1-3 | TRBV6-5 | NA | once | TGTGCCAGCAGCGCCTCAGGGGCCGCTGGAAACACCATATATTTT | CASSASGAAGNTIYF
TRBJ1-5 | TRBV19 | TRBD1 | many | TGTGCCAGTAGCGACAGGGCTGATCAGCCCCAGCATTTT | CASSDRADQPQHF
TRBJ2-1 | TRBV14 | TRBD2 | NA | TGTGCCAGCAGCTCCCTCCCCGGGACTAGCGGGAACCACAATGAGCAGTTCTTC | CASSSLPGTSGNHNEQFF
TRBJ2-3 | TRBV3-1/TRBV3-2 | NA | NA | TGTGCCAGCAGCCAAGTCCACTCCACAGATACGCAGTATTTT | CASSQVHSTDTQYF
TRBJ1-1 | TRBV6-6 | TRBD1 | NA | TGTGCCAGCAGGCCGACAGGGGGCGCTGTAGGCACTGAAGCTTTCTTT | CASRPTGGAVGTEAFF
TRBJ2-2 | TRBV27 | NA | NA | TGTGCCAGCAGTTTAAGGTCCGGGGGAGGAAGGACCGGGGAGCTGTTTTTT | CASSLRSGGGRTGELFF
TRBJ2-2 | TRBV18 | NA | NA | TGTGCCAGCTCCCCGCCGCTAGATCGCACCGGGGAGCTGTTTTTT | CASSPPLDRTGELFF
TRBJ1-5 | TRBV5-1 | TRBD1 | NA | TGCGCCAGCAGCCTGCAGGGGGATTTCAATCAGCCCCAGCATTTT | CASSLQGDFNQPQHF
TRBJ1-3 | TRBV28 | NA | NA | TGTGCCAGCACCCTTAGTTCAGGGGTTGGAAACACCATATATTTT | CASTLSSGVGNTIYF
TRBJ2-7 | TRBV28 | TRBD1 | NA | TGTGCCAGCAGTTTATCGGGACAGGCGGTCAACTACGAGCAGTACTTC | CASSLSGQAVNYEQYF
TRBJ2-7 | TRBV10-3 | TRBD1 | once | TGTGCCATCAGTGGGACCGTGACAGGGCCCTACGAGCAGTACTTC | CAISGTVTGPYEQYF
TRBJ2-7 | TRBV24-1 | NA | once | TGTGCCACCAGTGATTTCCGGGATCGAGGGCCCGAGCAGTACTTC | CATSDFRDRGPEQYF
TRBJ1-5 | TRBV28 | NA | once | TGTGCCAGCAGTTATATGGGGGCTCAGCCCCAGCATTTT | CASSYMGAQPQHF
TRBJ2-1 | TRBV7-9 | TRBD2 | NA | TGTGCCAGCAGCCCACCGGGACTAGTTCGCAATGAGCAGTTCTTC | CASSPPGLVRNEQFF
TRBJ2-2 | TRBV27 | NA | NA | TGTGCCAGCAGCCCTCCCGCAGGACTACGACTCACCGGGGAGCTGTTTTTT | CASSPPAGLRLTGELFF
TRBJ2-2 | TRBV24-1 | NA | NA | TGTGCCACCAGTGATTTAGCAGGGAACACCGGGGAGCTGTTTTTT | CATSDLAGNTGELFF
TRBJ2-5 | TRBV5-1 | NA | NA | TGCGCCAGCAGCTTGGAGGTAGCCCAAGAGACCCAGTACTTC | CASSLEVAQETQYF
TRBJ2-1 | TRBV7-8 | NA | NA | TGTGCCAGCAGCTATAGTCGCGGGGTCATGCTCAATGAGCAGTTCTTC | CASSYSRGVMLNEQFF
TRBJ2-1 | TRBV28 | TRBD2 | many | TGTGCCAGCAGTCCAAGACTAGCGGGCCCCCAACATGAGCAGTTCTTC | CASSPRLAGPQHEQFF
TRBJ1-6 | TRBV18 | NA | NA | TGTGCCAGCTCACCACAGGTTCTGTTCCTGGGCAATTCACCCCTCCACTTT | CASSPQVLFLGNSPLHF
TRBJ1-2 | TRBV28 | TRBD1 | NA | TGTGCCAGCAGTTACGGACAGGGGGTTGGCTACACCTTC | CASSYGQGVGYTF
TRBJ2-2 | TRBV11-3 | TRBD1 | many | TGTGCCAGCAGCATCAACAGGGGGAACGGGGAGCTGTTTTTT | CASSINRGNGELFF
TRBJ1-2 | TRBV7-3 | TRBD1 | NA | TGTGCCAGCAGCCGTCAGGGGGGCATTGATGGCTACACCTTC | CASSRQGGIDGYTF
TRBJ2-5 | TRBV3-1/TRBV3-2 | TRBD1 | NA | TGTGCCAGCAACGACAGGGATATAGAGACCCAGTACTTC | CASNDRDIETQYF
TRBJ1-2 | TRBV7-2 | TRBD1 | NA | TGTGCCAGCAGCCCCCTGACAGGGTATGGCTACACCTTC | CASSPLTGYGYTF
TRBJ2-7 | TRBV5-4 | TRBD2 | NA | TGTGCCAGCAGCCTGACTAGCGGGAGAGACGAGCAGTACTTC | CASSLTSGRDEQYF
TRBJ2-3 | TRBV30 | NA | once | TGTGCCTGGAGGCCCGGGGTCAGTGCAGATACGCAGTATTTT | CAWRPGVSADTQYF
TRBJ2-4 | TRBV28 | NA | NA | TGTGCCAGCAGCTTGTGGGGCCTCCAAAACATTCAGTACTTC | CASSLWGLQNIQYF
TRBJ2-1 | TRBV7-2 | TRBD2 | NA | TGTGCCAGCAGCTTAAGCGGGAGCACCCTCAATGAGCAGTTCTTC | CASSLSGSTLNEQFF
TRBJ2-3 | TRBV9 | TRBD2 | NA | TGTGCCAGCAGCCCTCTAGCGGGAGGGGGAGATACGCAGTATTTT | CASSPLAGGGDTQYF
TRBJ2-2 | TRBV30 | NA | NA | TGTGCCTGGAGTGTACGAGTGCCCGGGGAGCTGTTTTTT | CAWSVRVPGELFF
TRBJ1-1 | TRBV3-1/TRBV3-2 | NA | NA | TGTGCCAGCAGCCAAGGGAACCGGGACACTGAAGCTTTCTTT | CASSQGNRDTEAFF
TRBJ2-3 | TRBV7-2 | TRBD1 | NA | TGTGCCAGCAGCTCGGACAGGGCGGCAGATACGCAGTATTTT | CASSSDRAADTQYF
TRBJ1-1 | TRBV6-2/TRBV6-3 | NA | few | TGTGCCAGCAGCGAAAATTCGGGTACTGAAGCTTTCTTT | CASSENSGTEAFF
TRBJ1-1 | TRBV2 | NA | NA | TGTGCCAGCAGTGAATCACAGGTAGAAGCTTTCTTT | CASSESQVEAFF
TRBJ1-4 | TRBV11-2 | NA | NA | TGTGCCAGCAGCTTAGAACGGGGGGCGGGTGAAAAACTGTTTTTT | CASSLERGAGEKLFF
TRBJ1-1 | TRBV18 | NA | few | TGTGCCAGCTCACCCAAGGCGGGGGGAGGCACTGAAGCTTTCTTT | CASSPKAGGGTEAFF
TRBJ2-5 | TRBV10-3 | TRBD1 | NA | TGTGCCATCAGTGAGTCGGGACAGGGTTCGAAAGAGACCCAGTACTTC | CAISESGQGSKETQYF
TRBJ2-5 | TRBV5-6 | TRBD1 | NA | TGTGCCAGCAGCTGGCGAAGGACAGGGGGCCGCGAAGAGACCCAGTACTTC | CASSWRRTGGREETQYF